The clone carrying this T cell receptor (beta chain) was detected only a few times. Its antigen remains unknown. The donors comprised healthy bone marrow donors. This sample was taken from a study of cytomegalovirus exposure and HLA in healthy donors. Study details: An early data release held some 85 million unique TCRs from HLA-typed donors. The study's findings and limits: Earlier findings revealed that most TCR beta V segments proved productive either about 87% or about 30% of the time. A later analysis reportedly identified an Asian-associated ancestry cluster as carrying fewer N-insertions than the approximately 640-donor mean.

Germline trimming cut 5 bases from V and 6 bases from J; bases unmatched to any gene: 10. CDR1 MNHEY and CDR2 SMNVEV come from the germline V gene (reference sequence). The CDR3 is 14 residues long. The primer mix had 60 Vbeta and 13 Jbeta primers. Libraries were prepared by immunoSEQ multiplex PCR; TCRdb keeps only in-frame clonotypes and omits some of them. Of 80,000 to 90,000 clones in the sample, roughly 79% are singletons; the top ten hold 1.5% to 2%. The chain joins TRBV27 to TRBJ2-7; 7 positions match TRBD1. This clonotype was sampled from a woman in her twenties or thirties in good health and CMV-seronegative. The source material was PBMCs. The CDR3 nucleotides are TGTGCCAGCAGTCCTCACAGGGGCAGGAGCGAGCAGTACTTC. Protein product: CASSPHRGRSEQYF.